This T cell receptor (beta chain) was obtained from a study of T cells in Graves' hyperthyroidism and ophthalmopathy. Study-wide findings and caveats: In simple terms, a model built on 13 V-J features told ophthalmopathy apart from stable hyperthyroidism.

There were TCR beta CDR3 regions amplified from RNA transcripts. First-round RT-PCR of the TCR CDR3 relied on the HTBI primer set. TCRdb passed the multiplex PCR reads through MiXCR, listing each CDR3 protein once. Of about 370,000 distinct CDR3 sequences listed, 13% to 15% were seen once; the top ten hold 15% to 20%. Clinical symptoms, serum thyroxine, TRAb, thyroid ultrasound and orbital computed tomography informed diagnoses. This clonotype was picked up a small number of times. Antigen specificity is unknown. The receptor was derived from a woman in her sixties with Graves' ophthalmopathy. The specimen was blood.

The CDR3 sequence: CASRLHLFHSGGYTF. The CDR3 DNA reads TGTGCCAGCAGGTTGCACCTTTTTCACAGCGGTGGCTACACCTTC. V is TRBV2 and J is TRBJ1-2; D remains unclear. The ends were cut back, 6 bases at V and 7 bases at J, with 21 bases in the middle. Germline assignment: CDR1 SNHLY and CDR2 FYNNEI. The CDR3 sequence is 15 residues long.